This T cell receptor beta chain emerged from a study of blood T cell repertoires in COVID-19. Participants' own reports of clinical history determined their cohort assignment. Sequencing used immunoSEQ multiplex PCR; TCRdb keeps in-frame clones, though not all of them. The sample carries 150,000 or so clones, 80% recorded once. The CDR3 contains 16 residues. Germline CDR1 reads ENHRY; CDR2 reads SYGVKD. V was clipped by 4 bases and J by 0 bases, with 16 bases between them. Sequenced material: PBMCs or T cells enriched from blood (not recorded which). The sequence came from a woman aged 60-75 years who had recovered from COVID-19. The chain joins TRBV10-3 to TRBJ2-7, with D maybe TRBD2 (6 bases). This chain's CDR3 is CAISVGGRASSYEQYF. In DNA form, the CDR3 reads TGTGCCATCAGTGTCGGGGGACGGGCGAGCTCCTACGAGCAGTACTTC.